The T cell receptor beta chain described here comes from a study of blood T cell repertoires in COVID-19. Turning to the study itself: Acute and convalescent COVID-19 specimens originated in the United States, Italy and Spain.

Seattle patients were enrolled during active infection and followed longitudinally. The method was immunoSEQ multiplex PCR; TCRdb's version includes in-frame clones alone and lacks a portion of them. The sample has over 150,000 clones, approximately 84% seen once. Deletions cut 6 bases from V and 4 bases from J, with 16 bases between. The CDR3 length is 15 residues. CDR1 and CDR2 from the germline V gene are ENHRY and SYGVKD. The chain uses TRBV10-3 and TRBJ2-1; the D gene is possibly TRBD2 (6 bases). This TCR derives from an elderly woman with COVID-19, enrolled during active disease. Sample: peripheral blood. This CDR3 is CAIRGGPIPYNEQFF. DNA for the CDR3: TGTGCCATCAGGGGAGGCCCCATCCCATACAATGAGCAGTTCTTC.